The 15 T cell receptor beta chains below all came from one sample that was sequenced in a study of cytomegalovirus exposure and HLA in healthy donors. PCR used 60 Vbeta primers and 13 Jbeta primers. Repertoires were generated with immunoSEQ multiplex PCR, while TCRdb's copy carries only in-frame clones and drops some. This sample has around 40,000 clones; almost 70% occur once, and the top ten carry approximately 3.5%. Source material: PBMCs. Receptors originate from a man in his forties or fifties in good health and CMV-seronegative.

The table lists this clone with a few counts. The rearrangement links TRBV19 to TRBJ2-7, with unresolved D. Deletions cut 2 bases from V and 3 bases from J, with 8 bases between. Per germline, CDR1 LNHDA and CDR2 SQIVND (reference sequence). The length of the CDR3 is 13 residues. CDR3 amino acids: CASSITLSYEQYF. The CDR3 coding sequence is TGTGCCAGTAGTATAACCCTAAGCTACGAGCAGTACTTC.

The chain links TRBV11-2 to TRBJ1-2; a weak D match, TRBD1 (6 bases). The CDR3 covers 14 residues. Trimming shortened V by 0 bases and J by 3 bases, and 8 bases separated the two germline ends. From germline, CDR1 is SGHAT and CDR2 FQNNGV. DNA of the CDR3: TGTGCCAGCAGCTTAGATCACAGGGACTATGGCTACACCTTC. This sequence encodes CASSLDHRDYGYTF.

This clone was observed a handful of times. V is TRBV5-4 and J is TRBJ1-1; 8 bases line up with TRBD1. The trim removed 4 bases at V and 1 base at J, leaving 6 bases unmatched. The CDR3 sequence is 15 residues long. Germline values: CDR1 SGHNT, CDR2 YYREEE (reference sequence). CDR3 nucleotides: TGTGCCAGCAGCCCTAAGACAGGGGAGAACACTGAAGCTTTCTTT. Amino acids: CASSPKTGENTEAFF. Full variable domain (rest looked up from reference TRBV5-4 and TRBJ1-1): ETGVTQSPTHLIKTRGQQVTLRCSSQSGHNTVSWYQQALGQGPQFIFQYYREEENGRGNFPPRFSGLQFPNYSSELNVNALELDDSALYLCASSPKTGENTEAFFGQGTRLTVV.

J is TRBJ1-3 and V is TRBV4-3, with 7 bases identical to TRBD1. With V trimmed by 0 bases and J by 4 bases, 6 bases remained unmatched. This CDR3 comprises 16 residues. Germline V gene lookup returns CDR1 LGHNA and CDR2 YSLEER. The CDR3 sequence: CASSQELGGSGNTIYF. The CDR3 region has the DNA TGCGCCAGCAGCCAAGAGTTAGGGGGCTCCGGAAACACCATATATTTT.

The chain is built from TRBV2 and TRBJ2-1, with TRBD1 as a possible D gene (5 bases). Per the germline V gene, CDR1 is SNHLY and CDR2 is FYNNEI. The CDR3 length is 12 residues. The ends were cut back, 4 bases at V and 10 bases at J, with 11 bases in the middle. CDR3 nucleotide sequence: TGTGCCAGCAGTGTAGACAGAAGGGAGCAGTTCTTC. It encodes CASSVDRREQFF.

The chain is built from TRBV7-9 and TRBJ1-2, with no clear D. V lost 5 bases to trimming and J lost 3 bases, with 10 bases between them. Germline values: CDR1 SEHNR, CDR2 FQNEAQ (reference sequence). This CDR3 contains 13 residues. The CDR3 DNA reads as TGTGCCAGCAGCCTCGGTCAGGACTATGGCTACACCTTC. This gives the protein CASSLGQDYGYTF.

The rearrangement links TRBV7-2 to TRBJ1-1; possibly TRBD1 for D (6 bases). The CDR3 has 19 amino acids. Trimming pared 3 bases from V and 1 base from J, leaving 24 bases between. CDR1 is SGHTA, CDR2 FQGNSA, per germline. This chain's CDR3 is CASSFTGTILSFTNTEAFF. For the CDR3, the DNA is TGTGCCAGCAGCTTTACCGGGACAATACTCTCCTTTACGAACACTGAAGCTTTCTTT.

V usage is TRBV13 and J usage is TRBJ2-5, with D hard to call. Per germline, CDR1 PRHDT and CDR2 FYEKMQ (reference sequence). The length of the CDR3 is 13 residues. Trimming removed 5 bases from V and 2 bases from J, with 9 bases in between. CDR3 bases: TGTGCCAGCAGCCTTGGGCTTCAAGAGACCCAGTACTTC. Protein: CASSLGLQETQYF.

The genes are TRBV30 and TRBJ2-1, with TRBD1 as a possible D gene (5 bases). CDR1 and CDR2 from the germline V gene are GTSNPN and SVGIG (reference sequence). CDR3 length: 14 amino acids. The CDR3 bases are TGTGCACGGAAGGACACCAGCTCCTACAATGAGCAGTTCTTC. Its protein product is CARKDTSSYNEQFF.

V is TRBV5-6 and J is TRBJ2-1, with 9 bases lining up with TRBD2. Germline V CDR1 and CDR2: SGHDT, YYEEEE. Trimming removed 4 bases from V and 12 bases from J; junction bases left unmatched: 5. The CDR3 has 12 residues. The CDR3 DNA reads TGTGCCAGCAGCGCGGGACTAGCCTGGCAGTTCTTC. Amino acids: CASSAGLAWQFF.

CDR3 amino acids: CASGYRMNTEAFF. CDR3 nucleotide sequence: TGCGCCAGCGGGTACAGGATGAACACTGAAGCTTTCTTT. The chain is built from TRBV5-1 and TRBJ1-1; weak D call: TRBD1 (5 bases). The CDR3 length is 13 residues. Trimming took 7 bases from V and 0 from J, leaving 10 bases between them. Germline V lookup: CDR1 SGHRS, CDR2 YFSETQ.

This chain links TRBV4-2 with TRBJ2-5, with 12 positions matching TRBD2. The J segment lost 5 bases and the V segment lost 6 bases, leaving 13 bases of the junction unmatched. Germline CDR1 LGHNA, CDR2 YNFKEQ. The CDR3 covers 17 residues. The CDR3 loop reads CASSSGASGGASETQYF. The CDR3 DNA reads TGTGCCAGCAGTTCCGGGGCTAGCGGGGGGGCATCGGAGACCCAGTACTTC.

This chain uses TRBV29-1 with TRBJ2-5; 7 positions match TRBD2. CDR3 length: 11 residues. CDR1 and CDR2 (germline): SQVTM, ANQGSEA. CDR3 in DNA: TGCACCGCGGGGGACGAAGAGACCCAGTACTTC. Translated, it gives CTAGDEETQYF.

The chain recombines TRBV4-1 with TRBJ2-7; 12 nucleotides line up with TRBD2. The CDR3 is 18 amino acids. J lost 5 bases, V lost 4 bases, and 15 bases had no gene match. In germline, CDR1 is MGHRA, CDR2 YSYEKL. For the CDR3, the DNA is TGCGCCAGCAGCCCCTGGACTAGCGGGGCCCTCCCTGCGAACGAGCAGTACTTC. This codes for CASSPWTSGALPANEQYF.

This chain links TRBV4-1 with TRBJ2-2; D gene unclear. V dropped 0 bases and J dropped 0 bases, with 5 bases sitting between them. In germline, CDR1 is MGHRA, CDR2 YSYEKL. The CDR3 covers 15 residues. The CDR3 coding sequence is TGCGCCAGCAGCCAAGAGGCGGCGAACACCGGGGAGCTGTTTTTT. Encoded protein: CASSQEAANTGELFF.